This TCR beta chain stems from a study of cytomegalovirus exposure and HLA in healthy donors. Trimming took off 5 bases at V and 2 bases at J, with 19 bases between the two ends. CDR1 is SEHNR, CDR2 FQNEAQ, per germline (reference sequence). This CDR3 region has 17 residues. It was with 60 Vbeta and 13 Jbeta primers that the PCR ran. In the source study's methods: Later, an analysis found 75 million to 90 million unique TCR beta chains, and approximately 10 million of these were shared. Repertoires were generated with immunoSEQ multiplex PCR, while TCRdb's copy carries only in-frame clones and drops some. Clonal size and the V and J genes are those of that table, whereas D and trimming came from the DNA. The data show fewer than 250,000 clones, about four fifths seen once. Though nominally healthy at sampling, donors likely had unrecorded immune exposures.

This TCR was recovered from a woman in her 50s in good health and CMV-seropositive. The specimen sequenced was PBMCs. The gene calls are TRBV7-9 and TRBJ2-4; maybe TRBD2 (6 bases). The chain's CDR3 is CASSPGGQARTKNIQYF. Written as DNA, the CDR3 is TGTGCCAGCAGCCCTGGAGGGCAGGCGAGGACCAAAAACATTCAGTACTTC.